This TCR beta chain derives from a study of shared clonotypes between healthy human individuals. Study summary: Three CD4 naive, three CD4 memory, two CD8 naive and one CD8 memory plate were used per donor. Broader study findings: The study drew on few donors, limiting represented genetic and exposure-history diversity.

The repertoire was sequenced with immunoSEQ multiplex PCR; TCRdb's copy has only in-frame clones and lacks some. The data show about 1.5 million clones, with roughly 97% seen just once and over 1% held by the top ten. Germline V gene sequence: CDR1 LNHDA, CDR2 SQIVND (reference sequence). The CDR3 is 14 amino acids. Trimming pared 6 bases from V and 3 bases from J, leaving 11 bases between. The sample holds one count of this clone. Antigen unknown. The rearrangement links TRBV19 to TRBJ1-4; tentatively, D is TRBD1 (5 bases). The sample was naive CD4+ T cells sorted from blood. Documented subset: CD45RA+ positively selected. This clonotype was sampled from a man aged 25 to 40 in good health. In DNA form, the CDR3 reads TGTGCCAGTAGGCCGGGACTTGCTAATGAAAAACTGTTTTTT. The encoded protein is CASRPGLANEKLFF.